These 18 T cell receptor beta chains were all obtained from the same sample, sequenced in a study of type 1 regulatory T cells. From the reads, TCRdb called clonotypes with MiXCR, one entry per CDR3 protein. The sample includes about 67,000 distinct CDR3 sequences, approximately 50% of them seen just once. Their antigens are not known. Sequencing used cultured non-Tr1 T cells, either the whole culture or a sorted T cell fraction (not recorded which). The receptors were sampled from a human donor in good health.

The V and J genes are TRBV24-1 and TRBJ2-2; 8 bases align to TRBD2. Germline lookup yields CDR1 KGHDR and CDR2 SFDVKD. The CDR3 is 17 residues long. Germline trimming cut 5 bases from V and 1 base from J; bases unmatched to any gene: 8. The DNA for the CDR3 is TGTGCCACCAGTGCCTGGGGAGCGGGGGAGAACACCGGGGAGCTGTTTTTT. It is translated as CATSAWGAGENTGELFF.

V is TRBV5-4 and J is TRBJ1-6, with 7 bases identical to TRBD1. The CDR3 length is 14 residues. The V gene's germline CDR1 is SGHNT and CDR2 YYREEE (reference sequence). Trimming took 0 bases from V and 10 from J; bases not matched to a gene: 4. The CDR3 sequence is CASSLGQGTSPLHF. The CDR3 DNA follows: TGTGCCAGCAGCTTGGGACAGGGAACCTCACCCCTCCACTTT. Based on the CDR3 plus reference TRBV5-4 and TRBJ1-6, the full variable domain is ETGVTQSPTHLIKTRGQQVTLRCSSQSGHNTVSWYQQALGQGPQFIFQYYREEENGRGNFPPRFSGLQFPNYSSELNVNALELDDSALYLCASSLGQGTSPLHFGNGTRLTVT.

This clonotype appeared once. V is TRBV29-1 and J is TRBJ2-7; D remains ambiguous. The germline gives CDR1 SQVTM, CDR2 ANQGSEA. Trimming shortened V by 4 bases and J by 5 bases, and 9 bases separated the two germline ends. This CDR3 comprises 11 residues. CDR3 loop: CSVVRTDEQYF. DNA for the CDR3: TGCAGCGTTGTGCGGACGGACGAGCAGTACTTC.

The chain recombines TRBV20-1 with TRBJ1-2; D is perhaps TRBD1 (6 bases). The V gene lost 4 bases and the J gene lost 2 bases, with 17 bases spanning the gap. The CDR3 loop spans 15 amino acids. In germline, CDR1 is DFQATT, CDR2 SNEGSKA (reference sequence). The chain's CDR3 is CSAKSDSLGNYGYTF. Here the CDR3 DNA reads TGCAGTGCTAAATCGGACAGTCTGGGAAACTATGGCTACACCTTC.

The V and J genes are TRBV11-2 and TRBJ2-4, with 8 bases lining up with TRBD1. Germline V gene sequence: CDR1 SGHAT, CDR2 FQNNGV. Losses at the gene ends were 6 bases for V and 2 bases for J; bases not matched to a gene: 9. This CDR3 is 16 amino acids long. Written as DNA, the CDR3 is TGTGCCAGCAGTCTCAGGGGACAGGTTACCAAAAACATTCAGTACTTC. Its protein product is CASSLRGQVTKNIQYF.

There are many counts of this clonotype. The genes are TRBV27 and TRBJ2-2, with D tentatively TRBD1 (6 bases). The CDR3 runs 19 residues. Trimming removed 0 bases at V and 2 bases at J, with 19 bases between. Germline V CDR1 and CDR2: MNHEY, SMNVEV (reference sequence). The CDR3 DNA reads TGTGCCAGCAGTTTATCGGCAGGGGTGTGGAGCTATAACACCGGGGAGCTGTTTTTT. It is translated as CASSLSAGVWSYNTGELFF.

The chain couples TRBV6-2 or TRBV6-3 to TRBJ1-1; D not certain. The CDR3 has 12 residues. The V gene lost 8 bases and the J gene lost 0 bases, with 7 bases spanning the gap. CDR1 is MNHEY and CDR2 is SVGEGT in the germline V gene. CDR3 in DNA: TGTGCCAGCTCAGAGATGAACACTGAAGCTTTCTTT. Translated, it gives CASSEMNTEAFF.

This chain uses TRBV30 with TRBJ1-1, with a tentative D call TRBD1 (5 bases). Trimming pared 4 bases from V and 4 bases from J, leaving 10 bases between. The CDR3 spans 12 residues. Germline CDR1 and CDR2: GTSNPN and SVGIG (reference sequence). CDR3 sequence (DNA): TGTGCCTGGAACTCGGGGGGCACTGAAGCTTTCTTT. The encoded protein is CAWNSGGTEAFF.

The rearrangement joins TRBV14 to TRBJ2-5, with D maybe TRBD2 (6 bases). The CDR3 is 15 residues long. Trimming pared 1 base from V and 1 base from J, leaving 10 bases between. Per the germline V gene, CDR1 is SGHDN and CDR2 is FVKESK. The CDR3 sequence is CASSQARGLQETQYF. The CDR3 DNA sequence: TGTGCCAGCAGCCAAGCGCGGGGACTCCAAGAGACCCAGTACTTC. Drawing the rest from reference TRBV14 and TRBJ2-5, the complete variable domain is EAGVTQFPSHSVIEKGQTVTLRCDPISGHDNLYWYRRVMGKEIKFLLHFVKESKQDESGMPNNRFLAERTGGTYSTLKVQPAELEDSGVYFCASSQARGLQETQYFGPGTRLLVL.

Ten or more counts support this clonotype. The gene calls are TRBV2 and TRBJ1-5; D not resolved. V lost 3 bases and J lost 1, with 10 bases in between. The germline gives CDR1 SNHLY, CDR2 FYNNEI. The CDR3 covers 15 residues. DNA of the CDR3: TGTGCCAGCAGTGATAAGGGCTTGAGCAATCAGCCCCAGCATTTT. Its protein product is CASSDKGLSNQPQHF.

CDR3: CASSLFVGGTGEYF. Written as DNA, the CDR3 is TGCGCCAGCAGCTTATTTGTGGGAGGCACCGGGGAGTACTTC. V is TRBV5-1 and J is TRBJ2-7; D is possibly TRBD2 (6 bases). Germline CDR1 reads SGHRS; CDR2 reads YFSETQ. The CDR3 is 14 residues long. The V gene lost 2 bases and the J gene lost 11 bases, with 20 bases spanning the gap.

The chain combines TRBV5-4 with TRBJ2-2, with 8 bases identical to TRBD1. J gave up 6 bases and V 3 bases, and 7 bases lay outside the gene matches. Germline CDR1 is SGHNT and CDR2 is YYREEE (reference sequence). This CDR3 is built from 15 residues. CDR3 in amino acids: CASSSRQGRSGELFF. The CDR3 region has the DNA TGTGCCAGCAGCTCGCGACAGGGGAGGTCCGGGGAGCTGTTTTTT.

The chain employs TRBV5-1 and TRBJ2-7; 10 bases are a match to TRBD1. The CDR3 loop spans 16 amino acids. Germline trimming cut 0 bases from V and 0 bases from J; bases unmatched to any gene: 3. CDR1 and CDR2 from the germline V gene are SGHRS and YFSETQ. The CDR3 region is CASSLDGQGVSYEQYF. The CDR3 nucleotides read TGCGCCAGCAGCTTGGATGGACAGGGGGTCTCCTACGAGCAGTACTTC.

Only one count was recorded for this clonotype. The V and J genes are TRBV5-1 and TRBJ1-1, with D unresolved. Trimming pared 4 bases from V and 1 base from J, leaving 11 bases between. The CDR3 is 14 amino acids. Per germline, CDR1 SGHRS and CDR2 YFSETQ. The CDR3 DNA sequence: TGCGCCAGCAGCCCCTTGGCCACGAACACTGAAGCTTTCTTT. This codes for CASSPLATNTEAFF.

This clonotype was observed a handful of times. V gene TRBV18 combines with J gene TRBJ2-2; the D gene is possibly TRBD2 (6 bases). V was cut by 7 bases and J by 2 bases, with 20 bases left in between. The CDR3 consists of 17 residues. CDR1 and CDR2 from the germline V gene are KGHSH and LQKENI. The CDR3 sequence: CASFTGGLSLNTGELFF. CDR3 bases: TGTGCCAGCTTCACCGGGGGACTGTCTCTCAACACCGGGGAGCTGTTTTTT. Full variable domain (outside the CDR3, taken from reference TRBV18 and TRBJ2-2): NAGVMQNPRHLVRRRGQEARLRCSPMKGHSHVYWYRQLPEEGLKFMVYLQKENIIDESGMPKERFSAEFPKEGPSILRIQQVVRGDSAAYFCASFTGGLSLNTGELFFGEGSRLTVL.

This sequence joins TRBV24-1 and TRBJ2-5, with 8 bases that match TRBD2. Trimming at V came to 6 bases and at J to 1 base, leaving 3 bases not matched to a gene. Germline V gene data show CDR1 as KGHDR and CDR2 as SFDVKD. The CDR3 sequence is 14 residues long. The CDR3 nucleotides are TGTGCCACCAGTACGGGGGGGACCCAAGAGACCCAGTACTTC. Residues: CATSTGGTQETQYF.

The chain joins TRBV5-1 to TRBJ1-1; D is perhaps TRBD1 (6 bases). The germline CDR1 and CDR2 sequences are SGHRS and YFSETQ. V lost 4 bases and J lost 5, with 15 bases in between. CDR3 length: 14 residues. In nucleotides, the CDR3 is TGCGCCAGCAGCCAGGGAGGGGGGGGGACTGAAGCTTTCTTT. Its protein product is CASSQGGGGTEAFF.

This clonotype was seen more than once but under ten times. The DNA for the CDR3 is TGTGCCAGCAGCTTAGGGGCGACGGAGAATTCACCCCTCCACTTT. As protein: CASSLGATENSPLHF. This sequence joins TRBV7-2 and TRBJ1-6, with D unclear. Germline-derived CDR1 and CDR2 are SGHTA and FQGNSA. This CDR3 region has 15 residues. Trimming left V 1 base short and J 7 bases short, with 11 bases between.